This T cell receptor beta chain is drawn from a study of T cell responses to AZD1222 COVID-19 vaccine. Findings and limits, study-wide: At 160-218 and 743-854, vaccine-associated CD4 TCRs were dominant, and they spanned spike.

The method was immunoSEQ multiplex PCR; TCRdb's version includes in-frame clones alone and lacks a portion of them. The sample has 150,000 to 200,000 clones; 75% to 90% are singletons. Concerning this clone itself: What it binds is not known.

The input for sequencing was peripheral blood, taken on day 0 of MenACWY control vaccination. This receptor was obtained from an adult in good health.

The CDR3 is CASSVEASQYYGYTF. The DNA of the CDR3 is TGTGCCAGCAGCGTAGAAGCATCCCAATACTATGGCTACACCTTC. The V gene is TRBV9, the J gene TRBJ1-2; D ambiguous. The CDR3 length is 15 residues. V lost 0 bases to trimming and J lost 3 bases, with 12 bases between them. Germline V gene lookup returns CDR1 SGDLS and CDR2 YYNGEE.